This TCR beta chain was sequenced in a study of blood T cell repertoires in COVID-19. About the study: Whether acute or convalescent, the COVID-19 samples came from the United States, Italy and Spain.

Sequencing was performed with immunoSEQ multiplex PCR; in TCRdb, only in-frame clones are kept and a portion is missing. This sample has 150,000 or so clones, with roughly 84% found just once. Trimming pared 4 bases from V and 1 base from J, leaving 11 bases between. The germline V gene has CDR1 SGDLS and CDR2 YYNGEE. The CDR3 spans 14 residues. V gene TRBV9 combines with J gene TRBJ1-1; D not resolved. The sequencing sample was made of peripheral blood. The TCR sequence derives from a woman in her fifties or sixties with acute or convalescent COVID-19. Written as DNA, the CDR3 is TGTGCCAGCAGCACGACTACTACGAACACTGAAGCTTTCTTT. The encoded protein is CASSTTTTNTEAFF.